What follows are 3 T cell receptor beta chains derived from one specimen sequenced in a study of CD8 T cells in Susac syndrome. Reverse transcription of about 0.45 to 1 ug RNA used random hexamers. One entry per CDR3 protein, called by TCRdb with MiXCR from the immunoSEQ multiplex PCR reads. Among over 95,000 distinct CDR3 sequences listed, about 90% were seen once. Specimen: CD4+ T cells from PBMCs. The receptors here all came from a human donor in good health.

The V and J genes are TRBV5-1 and TRBJ1-2, with D hard to call. The CDR3 length is 13 residues. Germline lookup yields CDR1 SGHRS and CDR2 YFSETQ. V lost 0 bases and J 4 bases, leaving 7 bases between the germline ends. CDR3: CASSLETAYGYTF. The DNA for the CDR3 is TGCGCCAGCAGCTTGGAAACGGCCTATGGCTACACCTTC.

The V gene is TRBV20-1, the J gene TRBJ2-5; 12 positions agree with TRBD2. This CDR3 contains 15 residues. V lost 1 base, J lost 5 bases, and 5 bases stayed unmatched. Per germline, CDR1 DFQATT and CDR2 SNEGSKA (reference sequence). Here the CDR3 reads CSARALAGGPETQYF. DNA of the CDR3: TGCAGTGCTAGAGCACTAGCGGGGGGCCCCGAGACCCAGTACTTC.

The rearrangement uses TRBV29-1 and TRBJ1-2; TRBD1 aligns across 7 bases. This CDR3 is 12 amino acids long. J was trimmed by 0 bases and V by 7 bases; bases with no gene match: 2. CDR1 is SQVTM, CDR2 ANQGSEA, per germline. This CDR3 reads CSAGTANYGYTF. The CDR3 nucleotides read TGCAGCGCAGGGACAGCTAACTATGGCTACACCTTC.